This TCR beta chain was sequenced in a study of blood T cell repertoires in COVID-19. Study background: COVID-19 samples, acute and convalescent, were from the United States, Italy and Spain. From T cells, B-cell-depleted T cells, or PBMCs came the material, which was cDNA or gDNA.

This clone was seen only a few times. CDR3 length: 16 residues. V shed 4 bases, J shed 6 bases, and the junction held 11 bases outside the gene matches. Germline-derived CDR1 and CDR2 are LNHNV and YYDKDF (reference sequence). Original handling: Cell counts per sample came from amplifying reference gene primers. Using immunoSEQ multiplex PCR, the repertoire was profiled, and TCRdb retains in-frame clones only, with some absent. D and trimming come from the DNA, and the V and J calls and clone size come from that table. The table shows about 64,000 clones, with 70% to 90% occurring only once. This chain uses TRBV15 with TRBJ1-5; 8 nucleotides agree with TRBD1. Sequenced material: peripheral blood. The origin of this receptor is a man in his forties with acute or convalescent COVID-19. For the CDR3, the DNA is TGTGCCACCAGCATGGGCGACAGGGGTCTCAGTCAGCCCCAGCATTTT. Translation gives CATSMGDRGLSQPQHF. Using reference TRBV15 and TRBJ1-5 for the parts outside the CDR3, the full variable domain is DAMVIQNPRYQVTQFGKPVTLSCSQTLNHNVMYWYQQKSSQAPKLLFHYYDKDFNNEADTPDNFQSRRPNTSFCFLDIRSPGLGDTAMYLCATSMGDRGLSQPQHFGDGTRLSIL.